This entry concerns a single TCR beta chain. TCRdb reprocessed the 5' RACE reads with MiXCR, giving one entry per CDR3 protein. The repertoire holds fewer than 250,000 distinct CDR3 sequences, with 7.5% as singletons. The sample comes from a study of identical twins. Trimming cost V 2 bases and J 4 bases, with 12 bases left between them. Germline V gives CDR1 SGHRS, CDR2 YFSETQ. This CDR3 is built from 14 residues. These same records also appear under a second study, on yellow fever vaccine responses in identical twins. From that report: Twins' vaccine T cell response reportedly gave the appearance of partial convergence and partial personalization.

The rearrangement uses TRBV5-1 and TRBJ1-2; D unresolved. Sequenced material: CD8+ T cells sorted from blood. This receptor was taken from a woman aged 18-30 years in good health. The CDR3 loop is CASSFLAFPYGYTF. The CDR3 DNA is TGCGCCAGCAGCTTCCTCGCATTCCCCTATGGCTACACCTTC. Full variable domain (remainder filled in from reference TRBV5-1 and TRBJ1-2): KAGVTQTPRYLIKTRGQQVTLSCSPISGHRSVSWYQQTPGQGLQFLFEYFSETQRNKGNFPGRFSGRQFSNSRSEMNVSTLELGDSALYLCASSFLAFPYGYTFGSGTRLTVV.